Below, 11 T cell receptor beta chains from the same sample are listed, as sequenced in a study of T cell repertoires in cytomegalovirus infection. TCRdb reprocessed the reads via MiXCR and lists one record per CDR3 protein. The sample shows just under 300,000 distinct CDR3 sequences, about 9.2% of them seen only once. Sequences were obtained from PBMCs. The receptors come from a human donor in good health (CMV status not recorded). Some clones in this sample may be carry-over from other donors' samples.

At least ten counts were recorded for this clonotype. This chain joins TRBV12-3 or TRBV12-4 and TRBJ1-6; tentative D call: TRBD1 (6 bases). The CDR3 runs 14 residues. V was cut by 5 bases and J by 10 bases, with 15 bases left in between. The CDR3 spells CASSPGTPNSPLHF. The CDR3 DNA sequence: TGTGCCAGCAGTCCCGGGACACCTAACTCACCCCTCCACTTT.

This clonotype was observed a handful of times. The gene calls are TRBV12-3 or TRBV12-4 and TRBJ1-2, with D uncertain. The CDR3 extends over 13 amino acids. V shed 6 bases and J shed 2 bases, with 10 bases lying between them. In DNA, the CDR3 is TGTGCCAGCAGGCCCCGGGAAAACTATGGCTACACCTTC. It yields the protein CASRPRENYGYTF.

The table lists this clonotype with many counts. The rearrangement joins TRBV6-1 to TRBJ1-6, with D unresolved. Germline V CDR1 and CDR2: MNHNS, SASEGT. The CDR3 sequence is 18 residues long. Trimming took 7 bases from V and 0 from J, leaving 19 bases between them. The CDR3 here is CASTRRASRSSYNSPLHF. CDR3 nucleotides: TGTGCCAGCACTCGACGGGCCTCAAGGAGCTCCTATAATTCACCCCTCCACTTT.

Many counts were recorded for this clonotype. The chain is built from TRBV12-3 or TRBV12-4 and TRBJ2-5; a possible D gene is TRBD2 (6 bases). The CDR3 is 15 residues long. Trimming shortened V by 5 bases and J by 5 bases, and 18 bases separated the two germline ends. In nucleotides, the CDR3 is TGTGCCAGCAGTAGGTATAGCGGAAAGGCGGAGACCCAGTACTTC. It yields the protein CASSRYSGKAETQYF.

The chain joins TRBV20-1 to TRBJ1-1; TRBD1 matches at 11 bases. The CDR3 loop spans 18 amino acids. CDR1 and CDR2 (germline): DFQATT, SNEGSKA (reference sequence). Trimming at V came to 1 base and at J to 2 bases, leaving 12 bases not matched to a gene. The CDR3, as DNA: TGCAGTGCTAGAGCTAACCCGGGACAGGGGGGTCCTAACACTGAAGCTTTCTTT. This codes for CSARANPGQGGPNTEAFF.

This clonotype was seen ten or more times. The chain is built from TRBV7-9 and TRBJ2-1; D is uncertain. Germline-derived CDR1 and CDR2 are SEHNR and FQNEAQ (reference sequence). V lost 0 bases and J lost 5, with 5 bases in between. The CDR3 consists of 13 residues. The CDR3 region is CASSLAQDNEQFF. CDR3 DNA: TGTGCCAGCAGCTTAGCGCAGGACAATGAGCAGTTCTTC.

At least ten counts were recorded for this clonotype. The rearrangement uses TRBV19 and TRBJ1-1; 7 bases line up with TRBD1. CDR1 is LNHDA and CDR2 is SQIVND in the germline V gene (reference sequence). With 6 bases clipped from V and 2 bases from J, the junction kept 3 bases outside the gene matches. The CDR3 has 13 amino acids. CDR3 sequence reads: CASRTGYNTEAFF. The CDR3 bases are TGTGCCAGTAGGACAGGGTACAACACTGAAGCTTTCTTT. The entire variable domain, with the rest obtained from reference TRBV19 and TRBJ1-1, is as follows: DGGITQSPKYLFRKEGQNVTLSCEQNLNHDAMYWYRQDPGQGLRLIYYSQIVNDFQKGDIAEGYSVSREKKESFPLTVTSAQKNPTAFYLCASRTGYNTEAFFGQGTRLTVV.

In its sample, this clonotype was seen many times. J is TRBJ2-1 and V is TRBV12-5; 12 bases map to TRBD2. This CDR3 is built from 17 residues. V dropped 2 bases and J dropped 6; count of bases not matched to a gene: 8. CDR1 LGHNT and CDR2 FRNRAP come from the germline V gene. CDR3 in DNA: TGTGCTAGTGGTTTGCCCCTAGCGGGGGGGCTCGTCAATGAGCAGTTCTTC. Its protein product is CASGLPLAGGLVNEQFF. Using reference TRBV12-5 and TRBJ2-1 for the parts outside the CDR3, the full variable domain is DARVTQTPRHKVTEMGQEVTMRCQPILGHNTVFWYRQTMMQGLELLAYFRNRAPLDDSGMPKDRFSAEMPDATLATLKIQPSEPRDSAVYFCASGLPLAGGLVNEQFFGPGTRLTVL.

Ten or more counts support this clonotype. This chain connects TRBV28 to TRBJ2-1; unclear D gene. The length of the CDR3 is 16 residues. Germline-derived CDR1 and CDR2 are MDHEN and SYDVKM. V lost 3 bases to trimming and J lost 3 bases, with 15 bases between them. CDR3 in DNA: TGTGCCAGCAGTTTGGTCCACTTTATCGTCTACAATGAGCAGTTCTTC. This gives the protein CASSLVHFIVYNEQFF.

Many counts were recorded for this clonotype. The chain employs TRBV7-8 and TRBJ2-1; D is possibly TRBD1 or TRBD2 (6 bases each). Germline V gene sequence: CDR1 SGHVS, CDR2 FQNEAQ. The CDR3 runs to 15 residues. V lost 5 bases to trimming and J lost 5 bases, with 16 bases between them. CDR3 sequence reads: CASSIRGRGDNEQFF. DNA for the CDR3: TGTGCCAGCAGCATCAGGGGAAGGGGGGACAATGAGCAGTTCTTC.

This clonotype appeared many times. V gene TRBV20-1 combines with J gene TRBJ2-7, with D perhaps TRBD1 (6 bases). This CDR3 is built from 13 residues. Germline V gene data show CDR1 as DFQATT and CDR2 as SNEGSKA (reference sequence). The V and J ends lost 3 bases and 3 bases respectively, with 12 bases between them. CDR3 in amino acids: CSARMPGVYEQYV. The CDR3 DNA sequence: TGCAGTGCTAGGATGCCAGGGGTCTACGAGCAGTACGTC.